The 32 T cell receptor beta chains in this list originate from one sample, sequenced in a study of cytomegalovirus exposure and HLA in healthy donors. TCRdb's table, derived via immunoSEQ multiplex PCR, lists solely in-frame clones and lacks some. The table shows 280,000 or so clones, with more than 75% occurring only once. Sequencing input: PBMCs. Source of these receptors: a woman younger than 30 in good health and CMV-seronegative.

V usage is TRBV2 and J usage is TRBJ2-1; the D gene is possibly TRBD2 (6 bases). V was clipped by 1 base and J by 8 bases, with 15 bases between them. Germline V gene sequence: CDR1 SNHLY, CDR2 FYNNEI. The CDR3 is 15 amino acids. CDR3 amino acids: CASSEGDFQHDEQFF. The CDR3 nucleotides read TGTGCCAGCAGTGAAGGGGACTTCCAGCACGATGAGCAGTTCTTC.

This clone showed up just a few times. The chain combines TRBV9 with TRBJ1-6; 7 nucleotides agree with TRBD1. This CDR3 is built from 15 residues. Germline V CDR1 and CDR2: SGDLS, YYNGEE. Germline trimming cut 0 bases from V and 8 bases from J; bases unmatched to any gene: 5. The CDR3 nucleotides read TGTGCCAGCAGCGTAGGAGGGGGCGAGGATTCACCCCTCCACTTT. Translating gives CASSVGGGEDSPLHF.

The chain joins TRBV5-6 to TRBJ2-7; 12 bases match TRBD1. Losses at the gene ends were 7 bases for V and 5 bases for J; bases not matched to a gene: 7. This CDR3 is built from 14 residues. Germline CDR1 reads SGHDT; CDR2 reads YYEEEE. CDR3 in DNA: TGTGCCAGCGACGTTGGGACAGGGGGCAACGAGCAGTACTTC. Its translation: CASDVGTGGNEQYF.

The chain has TRBV2 and TRBJ2-1, with TRBD1 matching over 9 bases. With V trimmed by 4 bases and J by 7 bases, 11 bases remained unmatched. The CDR3 runs to 16 residues. Germline CDR1 is SNHLY and CDR2 is FYNNEI. The CDR3 DNA is TGTGCCAGCAGTGCCACCGGGACAGGGACCCAAAATGAGCAGTTCTTC. This translates into CASSATGTGTQNEQFF.

This clone was recorded a few times. V and J are TRBV2 and TRBJ1-5; 10 nucleotides line up with TRBD1. The CDR3 extends over 14 amino acids. In germline, CDR1 is SNHLY, CDR2 FYNNEI. V was pared by 6 bases and J by 5 bases, with 4 bases of the junction left unmatched. The CDR3 reads CASRPTGGDQPQHF. CDR3 in DNA: TGTGCCAGCAGGCCGACAGGGGGCGATCAGCCCCAGCATTTT.

This sequence joins TRBV19 and TRBJ2-1; 9 positions agree with TRBD2. Germline CDR1 and CDR2: LNHDA and SQIVND (reference sequence). With 0 bases clipped from V and 7 bases from J, the junction kept 4 bases outside the gene matches. This CDR3 region has 15 residues. The CDR3 sequence is CASSIDSGRGNEQFF. CDR3 sequence (DNA): TGTGCCAGTAGTATAGATAGCGGGAGAGGGAATGAGCAGTTCTTC.

V and J are TRBV5-1 and TRBJ1-6; D perhaps matches TRBD1 (6 bases). This CDR3 is 19 amino acids long. Trimming removed 0 bases from V and 0 bases from J, with 16 bases in between. Germline assignment: CDR1 SGHRS and CDR2 YFSETQ. The CDR3 DNA reads as TGCGCCAGCAGCTTGGTCGCCAGAACAGGGAGCTCCTATAATTCACCCCTCCACTTT. Translating it yields CASSLVARTGSSYNSPLHF.

This chain links TRBV13 with TRBJ1-4; 12 nucleotides align to TRBD1. With 5 bases clipped from V and 8 bases from J, the junction kept 9 bases outside the gene matches. CDR3 size: 16 residues. The germline V gene encodes CDR1 PRHDT and CDR2 FYEKMQ (reference sequence). CDR3 loop: CASSPQRGQGAEKLFF. The CDR3 DNA is TGTGCCAGCAGCCCCCAACGGGGACAGGGGGCCGAAAAACTGTTTTTT.

CDR3 DNA: TGTGCCAGCGCCCGGCTGGAGACCTACGAGCAGTACTTC. Translation gives CASARLETYEQYF. The V and J genes are TRBV27 and TRBJ2-7; no reliable D call. The V end was cut by 8 bases, the J end by 2 bases, with 13 bases between. The length of the CDR3 is 13 residues. The germline V gene encodes CDR1 MNHEY and CDR2 SMNVEV (reference sequence).

This rearrangement joins TRBV11-2 to TRBJ2-5; 10 nucleotides align to TRBD1. V lost 0 bases and J lost 4; bases outside the gene matches: 5. The CDR3 has 16 residues. CDR1 SGHAT and CDR2 FQNNGV come from the germline V gene. DNA of the CDR3: TGTGCCAGCAGCTTAGACCTAGACAGGGGGCGAGAGACCCAGTACTTC. As protein: CASSLDLDRGRETQYF.

This sequence joins TRBV19 and TRBJ2-7, with D possibly matching TRBD2 (6 bases). From germline, CDR1 is LNHDA and CDR2 SQIVND (reference sequence). The V end was cut by 9 bases, the J end by 4 bases, with 10 bases between. The CDR3 sequence is 11 residues long. Here the CDR3 reads CASDSGYEQYF. In DNA, the CDR3 is TGTGCCAGCGACAGCGGGTACGAGCAGTACTTC.

This chain connects TRBV4-3 to TRBJ2-7; D uncertain. Trimming removed 0 bases at V and 3 bases at J, with 9 bases between. In germline, CDR1 is LGHNA, CDR2 YSLEER. The CDR3 spans 14 residues. The CDR3 DNA is TGCGCCAGCAGCCAAGAGGCCCGCAACTACGAGCAGTACTTC. Translated, it gives CASSQEARNYEQYF.

This clone was picked up many times. V is TRBV7-9 and J is TRBJ2-1, with a possible D match to TRBD2 (5 bases). The V gene lost 2 bases and the J gene lost 6 bases, with 14 bases spanning the gap. Germline V gene data show CDR1 as SEHNR and CDR2 as FQNEAQ (reference sequence). The CDR3 sequence is 15 residues long. The CDR3 DNA reads TGTGCCAGCAGCTTAAATGAGGGCTCCAGCAATGAGCAGTTCTTC. Translating it yields CASSLNEGSSNEQFF.

V and J are TRBV7-2 and TRBJ2-3, with TRBD2 identical over 8 bases. Germline V gene data show CDR1 as SGHTA and CDR2 as FQGNSA. This CDR3 comprises 17 residues. Trimming took 5 bases from V and 0 from J; bases not matched to a gene: 10. CDR3 in DNA: TGTGCCAGCAGCGATCCAGTCGTAGCGGGGAGCACAGATACGCAGTATTTT. This sequence encodes CASSDPVVAGSTDTQYF.

V usage is TRBV7-8 and J usage is TRBJ2-3; D is unclear. Between the trimmed V and J ends, which lost 4 bases and 0 bases, there was a span of 11 bases. Germline V gene sequence: CDR1 SGHVS, CDR2 FQNEAQ. The CDR3 loop spans 15 amino acids. CDR3 DNA: TGTGCCAGCAGCTCATACACTACTAGCACAGATACGCAGTATTTT. Translating it yields CASSSYTTSTDTQYF.

The gene calls are TRBV4-1 and TRBJ2-7; D is possibly TRBD1 (5 bases). This CDR3 spans 14 amino acids. Germline-derived CDR1 and CDR2 are MGHRA and YSYEKL. The V end was cut by 2 bases, the J end by 3 bases, with 11 bases between. The CDR3 loop is CASSQLGLDYEQYF. The CDR3 DNA reads TGCGCCAGCAGCCAATTGGGGCTAGACTACGAGCAGTACTTC.

The chain links TRBV28 to TRBJ2-7, with 9 bases fitting TRBD2. CDR1 and CDR2 from the germline V gene are MDHEN and SYDVKM. The V segment lost 1 base and the J segment 0 bases; nucleotides outside the gene matches: 7. The CDR3 runs 17 residues. CDR3 sequence (DNA): TGTGCCAGCAGTTTATACGGCTATAGCGGGAGCTCCTACGAGCAGTACTTC. Translation: CASSLYGYSGSSYEQYF.

The chain recombines TRBV15 with TRBJ2-1; tentative D call: TRBD1 (5 bases). V lost 0 bases to trimming and J lost 1 base, with 13 bases between them. Germline loops: CDR1 LNHNV, CDR2 YYDKDF (reference sequence). CDR3 size: 17 residues. The CDR3: CATSRDATVRSYNEQFF. DNA of the CDR3: TGTGCCACCAGCAGAGATGCGACAGTGCGGTCCTACAATGAGCAGTTCTTC.

This chain joins TRBV9 and TRBJ2-3; D may be TRBD2 (6 bases). The germline V and J ends were trimmed by 0 bases and 4 bases, with 15 bases remaining between them. The CDR3 is made up of 16 amino acids. Looked up from germline, CDR1 is SGDLS and CDR2 is YYNGEE. Written as DNA, the CDR3 is TGTGCCAGCAGCGTAGAAGCGGGCGGAGGGGCAGATACGCAGTATTTT. Amino acid sequence: CASSVEAGGGADTQYF. Full variable domain (missing parts from reference TRBV9 and TRBJ2-3): DSGVTQTPKHLITATGQRVTLRCSPRSGDLSVYWYQQSLDQGLQFLIQYYNGEERAKGNILERFSAQQFPDLHSELNLSSLELGDSALYFCASSVEAGGGADTQYFGPGTRLTVL.

The genes are TRBV6-5 and TRBJ1-1, with D unclear. Deletions cut 4 bases from V and 0 bases from J, with 9 bases between. CDR1 is MNHEY, CDR2 SVGAGI, per germline. The CDR3 has 14 residues. The CDR3 region has the DNA TGTGCCAGCAGTTCAAGCCCTATGAACACTGAAGCTTTCTTT. It codes for CASSSSPMNTEAFF.

The V gene is TRBV28, the J gene TRBJ2-3; D possibly corresponds to TRBD1 (5 bases). CDR3 length: 17 amino acids. Germline V gives CDR1 MDHEN, CDR2 SYDVKM. Trimming cost V 6 bases and J 2 bases, with 21 bases left between them. The CDR3 DNA reads as TGTGCCAGCAGCCCAACCCTCGCCGCAGGGCCCACAGATACGCAGTATTTT. Protein sequence: CASSPTLAAGPTDTQYF.

The chain couples TRBV2 to TRBJ2-3; TRBD2 agrees at 7 bases. V lost 3 bases, J lost 1 base, and 13 bases stayed unmatched. This CDR3 region has 18 residues. Germline V gene data show CDR1 as SNHLY and CDR2 as FYNNEI. CDR3 in DNA: TGTGCCAGCAGTGAGAACAACCGACTAGCTATCCGCACAGATACGCAGTATTTT. Translating gives CASSENNRLAIRTDTQYF.

The gene calls are TRBV4-1 and TRBJ1-2, with D uncertain. The length of the CDR3 is 17 residues. Trimming pared 3 bases from V and 8 bases from J, leaving 25 bases between. The germline V gene encodes CDR1 MGHRA and CDR2 YSYEKL. The CDR3 spells CASSQDTRGLPPDGYTF. CDR3 DNA: TGCGCCAGCAGCCAGGATACTCGAGGGCTTCCCCCAGACGGCTACACCTTC.

This chain joins TRBV5-1 and TRBJ2-1, with D possibly being TRBD1 (6 bases). The CDR3 extends over 16 amino acids. Germline CDR1 reads SGHRS; CDR2 reads YFSETQ. V was trimmed by 4 bases and J by 4 bases, leaving 18 bases between them. CDR3 loop: CASSGSVGTPYNEQFF. CDR3 nucleotides: TGCGCCAGCAGCGGGAGCGTCGGGACACCTTACAATGAGCAGTTCTTC.

This clone appeared a few times. V usage is TRBV2 and J usage is TRBJ1-2; a possible D gene is TRBD1 (6 bases). Germline lookup yields CDR1 SNHLY and CDR2 FYNNEI. This CDR3 has 13 amino acids. V lost 5 bases and J lost 4, with 11 bases in between. In DNA, the CDR3 is TGTGCCAGCAGTTTACGGGACATCTATGGCTACACCTTC. This codes for CASSLRDIYGYTF.

The chain couples TRBV5-1 to TRBJ2-1; D is perhaps TRBD2 (5 bases). The CDR3 runs 12 residues. CDR1 and CDR2 (germline): SGHRS, YFSETQ. The ends were cut back, 4 bases at V and 3 bases at J, with 5 bases in the middle. The CDR3 region has the DNA TGCGCCAGCAGCGAGGGCTACAATGAGCAGTTCTTC. The encoded protein is CASSEGYNEQFF.

This clone was counted only a few times. CDR3: CASSPPTSYEQYF. DNA of the CDR3: TGTGCCAGCTCACCCCCTACTAGCTACGAGCAGTACTTC. The gene calls are TRBV18 and TRBJ2-7, with D perhaps matching TRBD2 (5 bases). Trimming shortened V by 3 bases and J by 3 bases, and 9 bases separated the two germline ends. In germline, CDR1 is KGHSH, CDR2 LQKENI. This CDR3 comprises 13 residues.

This clone was recorded only once. CDR3 residues: CASRGDYGYTF. In nucleotides, the CDR3 is TGCGCCAGCAGAGGAGACTATGGCTACACCTTC. The chain joins TRBV4-3 to TRBJ1-2, with no clear D. This CDR3 has 11 amino acids. The germline gives CDR1 LGHNA, CDR2 YSLEER. The V end lost 6 bases, the J end lost 3 bases, and 5 bases lay between the germline ends.

Here the CDR3 reads CASSEGRVGYEQYF. CDR3 bases: TGTGCCAGCAGTGAAGGCAGGGTAGGTTACGAGCAGTACTTC. The gene calls are TRBV2 and TRBJ2-7; tentatively, D is TRBD1 (5 bases). The germline V gene has CDR1 SNHLY and CDR2 FYNNEI. The CDR3 is 14 amino acids. V was trimmed by 1 base and J by 4 bases, leaving 11 bases between them. Full variable domain (outside the CDR3, taken from reference TRBV2 and TRBJ2-7): EPEVTQTPSHQVTQMGQEVILRCVPISNHLYFYWYRQILGQKVEFLVSFYNNEISEKSEIFDDQFSVERPDGSNFTLKIRSTKLEDSAMYFCASSEGRVGYEQYFGPGTRLTVT.

The V gene is TRBV7-3, the J gene TRBJ2-2; 12 nucleotides agree with TRBD2. The CDR3 sequence is 19 residues long. Germline V CDR1 and CDR2: SGHTA, FQGTGA. The V gene end was trimmed by 4 bases and the J gene end by 1 base; junction bases not matched to a gene: 10. The CDR3: CASSSGLLAGGMNTGELFF. CDR3 coding DNA: TGTGCCAGCAGCTCGGGTCTGCTAGCGGGGGGGATGAACACCGGGGAGCTGTTTTTT.

The chain carries TRBV18 and TRBJ1-1, with 9 bases identical to TRBD1. The CDR3 runs 17 residues. Germline CDR1 and CDR2: KGHSH and LQKENI. V dropped 0 bases and J dropped 1; count of bases not matched to a gene: 6. The CDR3 sequence is CASSPPGQGDRNTEAFF. CDR3 nucleotide sequence: TGTGCCAGCTCACCACCGGGACAGGGTGATAGGAACACTGAAGCTTTCTTT.

This chain links TRBV28 with TRBJ2-1; 9 nucleotides agree with TRBD2. Germline assignment: CDR1 MDHEN and CDR2 SYDVKM. V lost 4 bases, J lost 9 bases, and 22 bases stayed unmatched. The CDR3 is 19 residues long. CDR3 amino acids: CASSSAGLALQLASGEQFF. The CDR3 bases are TGTGCCAGCAGTTCAGCGGGACTAGCCCTCCAATTGGCTTCTGGTGAGCAGTTCTTC.